The 17 T cell receptor beta chains listed next were all sequenced from one sample in a study of identical twins. TCRdb re-derived calls from the 5' RACE reads in MiXCR, one entry per CDR3 protein. The table has about 250,000 distinct CDR3 sequences, approximately 7.3% seen once. These records were also assigned to another study, of yellow fever vaccine responses in identical twins.

Sample: CD8+ T cells sorted from blood. The receptors here all came from a young woman in good health.

In its sample, this clonotype was seen many times. The chain is built from TRBV12-3 or TRBV12-4 and TRBJ2-3; D may be TRBD2 (5 bases). V was trimmed by 6 bases and J by 3 bases, leaving 19 bases between them. The CDR3 has 16 amino acids. CDR3 amino acids: CASSVDSAVITDTQYF. The CDR3 DNA reads TGTGCCAGCAGCGTGGACTCCGCCGTAATTACAGATACGCAGTATTTT.

This clonotype came up many times. V usage is TRBV12-3 or TRBV12-4 and J usage is TRBJ1-1; D is perhaps TRBD1 (6 bases). The CDR3 consists of 13 residues. Trimming shortened V by 5 bases and J by 1 base, and 8 bases separated the two germline ends. The CDR3, as DNA: TGTGCCAGCAGTCAGACAGGGAACACTGAAGCTTTCTTT. This translates into CASSQTGNTEAFF.

This clonotype appeared many times. This rearrangement joins TRBV12-3 or TRBV12-4 to TRBJ1-5; D call uncertain. The CDR3 contains 14 residues. V lost 7 bases to trimming and J lost 3 bases, with 13 bases between them. Here the CDR3 reads CASTTRAVNQPQHF. CDR3 sequence (DNA): TGTGCCAGCACCACGCGGGCCGTCAATCAGCCCCAGCATTTT.

The genes are TRBV7-9 and TRBJ2-1; a possible D gene is TRBD1 (5 bases). Germline CDR1 SEHNR, CDR2 FQNEAQ (reference sequence). This CDR3 contains 15 residues. V dropped 8 bases and J dropped 5 bases, with 19 bases sitting between them. The CDR3 is CASGHNRLGDNEQFF. CDR3 nucleotide sequence: TGTGCCAGCGGCCACAACAGGTTAGGAGACAATGAGCAGTTCTTC.

This clonotype was counted a few times. V and J are TRBV7-9 and TRBJ2-5, with D perhaps given as TRBD1 or TRBD2 (5 bases each). Germline CDR1 SEHNR, CDR2 FQNEAQ (reference sequence). The germline V and J ends were trimmed by 5 bases and 5 bases, with 15 bases remaining between them. The CDR3 has 14 residues. This CDR3 reads CASSARQRGETQYF. CDR3 DNA: TGTGCCAGCAGCGCACGACAGCGAGGGGAGACCCAGTACTTC. Full variable domain (outside the CDR3, taken from reference TRBV7-9 and TRBJ2-5): DTGVSQNPRHKITKRGQNVTFRCDPISEHNRLYWYRQTLGQGPEFLTYFQNEAQLEKSRLLSDRFSAERPKGSFSTLEIQRTEQGDSAMYLCASSARQRGETQYFGPGTRLLVL.

This clonotype has just a few counts. For the CDR3, the DNA is TGCAGTGCTAGAGGGGGGTTCGTACTTGACACCGGGGAGCTGTTTTTT. This sequence encodes CSARGGFVLDTGELFF. The chain has TRBV20-1 and TRBJ2-2, with D perhaps being TRBD1 or TRBD2 (5 bases each). Germline CDR1 and CDR2: DFQATT and SNEGSKA (reference sequence). The CDR3 loop spans 16 amino acids. Deletions cut 1 base from V and 3 bases from J, with 15 bases between.

This clonotype showed up many times. The J gene is TRBJ1-5, the V gene TRBV12-3 or TRBV12-4, with a tentative D call TRBD1 (6 bases). The ends were cut back, 3 bases at V and 2 bases at J, with 17 bases in the middle. The CDR3 contains 17 residues. CDR3 in amino acids: CASSFTGGAGGNQPQHF. DNA of the CDR3: TGTGCCAGCAGTTTCACGGGGGGCGCAGGGGGCAATCAGCCCCAGCATTTT.

The V and J genes are TRBV7-9 and TRBJ2-1, with 9 bases lining up with TRBD2. The CDR3 length is 16 residues. Germline V gene lookup returns CDR1 SEHNR and CDR2 FQNEAQ (reference sequence). With 5 bases clipped from V and 2 bases from J, the junction kept 7 bases outside the gene matches. The CDR3 region is CASSLPLAGTYNEQFF. CDR3 nucleotide sequence: TGTGCCAGCAGCCTGCCGCTAGCGGGGACCTACAATGAGCAGTTCTTC.

By share of the sample, this clonotype is medium-sized. The V and J genes are TRBV2 and TRBJ1-2; no clear D gene. Trimming stripped 1 base from V and 1 base from J, with 10 bases between. The CDR3 is made up of 15 amino acids. Germline CDR1 and CDR2: SNHLY and FYNNEI. Written as DNA, the CDR3 is TGTGCCAGCAGTGAAGGGGCCTGGGGTAACTATGGCTACACCTTC. Its protein product is CASSEGAWGNYGYTF.

The V and J genes are TRBV18 and TRBJ1-5, with 10 nucleotides matching TRBD1. The CDR3 is made up of 14 amino acids. The germline V gene has CDR1 KGHSH and CDR2 LQKENI. J lost 7 bases, V lost 3 bases, and 3 bases had no gene match. The CDR3 spells CASSPGTGEQPQHF. CDR3 sequence (DNA): TGTGCCAGCTCACCCGGGACAGGGGAACAGCCCCAGCATTTT.

This clonotype was detected only a few times. The genes are TRBV24-1 and TRBJ2-2; unclear D gene. Trimming pared 4 bases from V and 1 base from J, leaving 12 bases between. Germline V gene lookup returns CDR1 KGHDR and CDR2 SFDVKD. CDR3 length equals 16 residues. CDR3 nucleotides: TGTGCCACCAGTGACCCACAAGGAAAGAACACCGGGGAGCTGTTTTTT. Amino acids: CATSDPQGKNTGELFF.

This clonotype was counted only a few times. The rearrangement uses TRBV7-9 and TRBJ2-3, with 7 nucleotides matching TRBD1. The V gene end was trimmed by 4 bases and the J gene end by 0 bases; junction bases not matched to a gene: 10. CDR3 length equals 17 residues. Germline-derived CDR1 and CDR2 are SEHNR and FQNEAQ (reference sequence). The chain's CDR3 is CASSSRGTAPSTDTQYF. The CDR3 nucleotides read TGTGCCAGCAGCTCACGTGGGACAGCCCCTAGCACAGATACGCAGTATTTT. Variable domain in full (rest from reference TRBV7-9 and TRBJ2-3): DTGVSQNPRHKITKRGQNVTFRCDPISEHNRLYWYRQTLGQGPEFLTYFQNEAQLEKSRLLSDRFSAERPKGSFSTLEIQRTEQGDSAMYLCASSSRGTAPSTDTQYFGPGTRLTVL.

This clonotype was detected a few times. The V and J genes are TRBV6-2 or TRBV6-3 and TRBJ1-2, with D unclear. Trimming cost V 2 bases and J 13 bases, with 11 bases left between them. Per the germline V gene, CDR1 is MNHEY and CDR2 is SVGEGT. CDR3 length equals 11 residues. For the CDR3, the DNA is TGTGCCAGCAGTTACGGGCCAGAGCCCACCTTC. Its protein is CASSYGPEPTF.

This clonotype occurred many times. The V call is TRBV20-1, the J call TRBJ2-2; 11 nucleotides align to TRBD2. This CDR3 is 16 amino acids long. Unmatched junction bases numbered 8, after V lost 1 base and J lost 7 bases. Germline CDR1 is DFQATT and CDR2 is SNEGSKA (reference sequence). DNA for the CDR3: TGCAGTGCTAGAGTCACTAGCGGGAGTTCGAGCGGGGAGCTGTTTTTT. It is translated as CSARVTSGSSSGELFF.

This chain joins TRBV20-1 and TRBJ2-5; 9 bases fit TRBD2. J gave up 4 bases and V 1 base, and 7 bases lay outside the gene matches. The CDR3 has 15 amino acids. CDR1 and CDR2 from the germline V gene are DFQATT and SNEGSKA (reference sequence). This CDR3 reads CSARGWRGGRETQYF. CDR3 coding DNA: TGCAGTGCTAGAGGGTGGCGGGGGGGTAGAGAGACCCAGTACTTC.

This clonotype has just a few counts. V gene TRBV28 combines with J gene TRBJ2-1; the match to TRBD2 covers 8 bases. The CDR3 consists of 15 residues. Unmatched junction bases numbered 9, after V lost 4 bases and J lost 7 bases. Germline V gene sequence: CDR1 MDHEN, CDR2 SYDVKM. For the CDR3, the DNA is TGTGCCAGCAGTTCCCCCGGGACTAGGTTAAATGAGCAGTTCTTC. It codes for CASSSPGTRLNEQFF. The full variable domain, in which reference TRBV28 and TRBJ2-1 provide the parts outside the CDR3, is DVKVTQSSRYLVKRTGEKVFLECVQDMDHENMFWYRQDPGLGLRLIYFSYDVKMKEKGDIPEGYSVSREKKERFSLILESASTNQTSMYLCASSSPGTRLNEQFFGPGTRLTVL.

The chain couples TRBV20-1 to TRBJ1-1; D is uncertain. There are 14 residues in the CDR3. The V end lost 3 bases, the J end lost 1 base, and 12 bases lay between the germline ends. Per the germline V gene, CDR1 is DFQATT and CDR2 is SNEGSKA (reference sequence). CDR3 coding DNA: TGCAGTGCTAGTCCGATGCTCCGGAACACTGAAGCTTTCTTT. Its protein product is CSASPMLRNTEAFF.